The entry below describes one T cell receptor (beta chain). The data stem from a study of blood T cell repertoires in COVID-19. TCRdb keeps only in-frame clones here, not all; method: immunoSEQ multiplex PCR. The profile shows more than 200,000 clones, 70% to 90% of them singletons. CDR1 is LNHNV, CDR2 YYDKDF, per germline (reference sequence). V gave up 6 bases and J gave up 6 bases, with 15 bases separating them. The CDR3 extends over 14 amino acids. The sample comprised peripheral blood. The V gene is TRBV15, the J gene TRBJ2-1, with D possibly being TRBD2 (5 bases). This receptor was identified in a man between 18 and 35 years old with active or convalescent COVID-19. Here the CDR3 DNA reads TGTGCCACCAGGCGGGTCATGGAGTCCAATGAGCAGTTCTTC. This gives the protein CATRRVMESNEQFF.